The T cell receptor beta chain described here comes from a study of T cell responses to AZD1222 COVID-19 vaccine. Findings of the study overall: No day 14 peak samples; only post-peak repertoires were characterized. An increase in Spike-specific TCR breadth and depth was observed after two AZD1222 doses.

Some clones are missing from TCRdb's copy, which holds only in-frame ones; the method was immunoSEQ multiplex PCR. The table has 73,000 or so clones, 88% seen once. Germline values: CDR1 KGHSH, CDR2 LQKENI. V shed 3 bases, J shed 5 bases, and the junction held 7 bases outside the gene matches. The CDR3 runs 14 residues. Concerning this clone itself: Its antigen is currently unknown.

The chain couples TRBV18 to TRBJ2-7; 7 nucleotides line up with TRBD1. This clonotype originated in an adult in good health. Sequencing used peripheral blood, obtained on day 0 of AZD1222 vaccination. Here the CDR3 DNA reads TGTGCCAGCTCACCGAGCCAGGGGGACAACGAGCAGTACTTC. It translates to CASSPSQGDNEQYF.